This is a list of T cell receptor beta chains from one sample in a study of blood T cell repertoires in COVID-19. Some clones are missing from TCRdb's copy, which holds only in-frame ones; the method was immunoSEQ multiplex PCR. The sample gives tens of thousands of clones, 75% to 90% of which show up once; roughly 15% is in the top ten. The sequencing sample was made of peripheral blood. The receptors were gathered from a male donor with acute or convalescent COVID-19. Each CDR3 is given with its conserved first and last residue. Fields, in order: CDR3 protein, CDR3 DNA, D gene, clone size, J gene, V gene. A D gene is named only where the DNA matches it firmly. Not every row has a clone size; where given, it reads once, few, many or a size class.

cdr3_aa: CASSLVTGESNEQFF
cdr3_nt: TGCGCCAGCAGCTTGGTAACAGGGGAATCCAATGAGCAGTTCTTC
d_call: TRBD1
clone_size: NA
j_call: TRBJ2-1
v_call: TRBV5-1

cdr3_aa: CAISEPRGNEAFF
cdr3_nt: TGTGCCATCAGTGAGCCCCGGGGGAATGAAGCTTTCTTT
d_call: NA
clone_size: NA
j_call: TRBJ1-1
v_call: TRBV10-3

cdr3_aa: CAISEQGADQPQHF
cdr3_nt: TGTGCCATCAGTGAACAGGGGGCAGATCAGCCCCAGCATTTT
d_call: TRBD1
clone_size: NA
j_call: TRBJ1-5
v_call: TRBV10-3

cdr3_aa: CAISDDGGGYTGELFF
cdr3_nt: TGTGCCATCAGTGATGACGGGGGTGGGTACACCGGGGAGCTGTTTTTT
d_call: NA
clone_size: NA
j_call: TRBJ2-2
v_call: TRBV10-3

cdr3_aa: CSVVTGGEKSGANVLTF
cdr3_nt: TGCAGCGTTGTGACAGGGGGCGAGAAGTCCGGGGCCAACGTCCTGACTTTC
d_call: TRBD1
clone_size: NA
j_call: TRBJ2-6
v_call: TRBV29-1

cdr3_aa: CASSTKQNSPLHF
cdr3_nt: TGTGCCAGCAGTACAAAACAGAACTCCCCCCTCCACTTT
d_call: NA
clone_size: NA
j_call: TRBJ1-6
v_call: TRBV12-3/TRBV12-4

cdr3_aa: CASSYLGGSGGHTQYF
cdr3_nt: TGTGCCAGCAGTTACCTGGGGGGTAGCGGGGGGCATACGCAGTATTTT
d_call: TRBD2
clone_size: NA
j_call: TRBJ2-3
v_call: TRBV6-5

cdr3_aa: CASSQGGTGYEQYF
cdr3_nt: TGTGCCAGCAGCCAAGGGGGGACAGGCTACGAGCAGTACTTC
d_call: TRBD1
clone_size: NA
j_call: TRBJ2-7
v_call: TRBV3-1/TRBV3-2

cdr3_aa: CASSVVASLNTGELFF
cdr3_nt: TGTGCCAGCAGCGTAGTGGCTAGCCTGAACACCGGGGAGCTGTTTTTT
d_call: NA
clone_size: NA
j_call: TRBJ2-2
v_call: TRBV9

cdr3_aa: CASSVRASGNTIYF
cdr3_nt: TGTGCCAGCAGCGTGCGAGCCTCTGGAAACACCATATATTTT
d_call: NA
clone_size: NA
j_call: TRBJ1-3
v_call: TRBV9

cdr3_aa: CASSPQRTGTDTQYF
cdr3_nt: TGTGCCAGCAGCCCGCAGCGGACAGGGACAGATACGCAGTATTTT
d_call: TRBD1
clone_size: NA
j_call: TRBJ2-3
v_call: TRBV7-9

cdr3_aa: CASYQRDRGGETQYF
cdr3_nt: TGTGCCAGCTACCAGAGGGACAGGGGAGGGGAGACCCAGTACTTC
d_call: TRBD1
clone_size: NA
j_call: TRBJ2-5
v_call: TRBV6-5

cdr3_aa: CATADYPNIQYF
cdr3_nt: TGTGCCACCGCGGACTACCCGAACATTCAGTACTTC
d_call: NA
clone_size: NA
j_call: TRBJ2-4
v_call: TRBV19

cdr3_aa: CASNLRAWEETQYF
cdr3_nt: TGTGCCAGCAACCTCAGGGCATGGGAAGAGACCCAGTACTTC
d_call: NA
clone_size: NA
j_call: TRBJ2-5
v_call: TRBV6-5

cdr3_aa: CSAKQGQYGYTF
cdr3_nt: TGCAGCGCTAAACAGGGTCAATATGGCTACACCTTC
d_call: NA
clone_size: NA
j_call: TRBJ1-2
v_call: TRBV29-1

cdr3_aa: CASSFSLYTDTQYF
cdr3_nt: TGTGCCAGCAGTTTTTCCCTTTACACAGATACGCAGTATTTT
d_call: NA
clone_size: NA
j_call: TRBJ2-3
v_call: TRBV27

cdr3_aa: CASSIRAEGQVSPWPQHF
cdr3_nt: TGTGCCAGTAGTATAAGGGCGGAGGGGCAGGTCTCCCCATGGCCCCAGCATTTT
d_call: NA
clone_size: NA
j_call: TRBJ1-5
v_call: TRBV19

cdr3_aa: CASRASYNSPLHF
cdr3_nt: TGTGCCAGCAGGGCATCCTATAATTCACCCCTCCACTTT
d_call: NA
clone_size: NA
j_call: TRBJ1-6
v_call: TRBV2

cdr3_aa: CASSPDGTGRNQPQHF
cdr3_nt: TGTGCCAGCAGCCCAGATGGGACAGGGAGGAATCAGCCCCAGCATTTT
d_call: TRBD1
clone_size: NA
j_call: TRBJ1-5
v_call: TRBV4-2

cdr3_aa: CASSPSGTSGAYEQYF
cdr3_nt: TGTGCCAGCAGCCCCTCCGGGACAAGCGGGGCCTACGAGCAGTACTTC
d_call: NA
clone_size: few
j_call: TRBJ2-7
v_call: TRBV9

cdr3_aa: CATSRTGDYGYTF
cdr3_nt: TGTGCCACCAGTAGGACAGGGGACTATGGCTACACCTTC
d_call: TRBD1
clone_size: few
j_call: TRBJ1-2
v_call: TRBV15

cdr3_aa: CASSPQGSGGEKLFF
cdr3_nt: TGTGCCAGCAGCCCGCAGGGGTCAGGAGGCGAAAAACTGTTTTTT
d_call: NA
clone_size: NA
j_call: TRBJ1-4
v_call: TRBV7-2

cdr3_aa: CASSMGRGWETQYF
cdr3_nt: TGTGCCAGTAGTATGGGTCGGGGTTGGGAGACCCAGTACTTC
d_call: NA
clone_size: NA
j_call: TRBJ2-5
v_call: TRBV19

cdr3_aa: CASSQSGQGRQPQHF
cdr3_nt: TGTGCCAGCAGCCAAAGTGGACAGGGCCGGCAGCCCCAGCATTTT
d_call: TRBD1
clone_size: NA
j_call: TRBJ1-5
v_call: TRBV4-2

cdr3_aa: CASSFLGGKETQYF
cdr3_nt: TGTGCCAGCAGCTTCTTAGGGGGCAAGGAGACCCAGTACTTC
d_call: TRBD1
clone_size: NA
j_call: TRBJ2-5
v_call: TRBV28

cdr3_aa: CASHRDSGGEKLFF
cdr3_nt: TGTGCCAGCCACCGGGACTCCGGGGGTGAAAAACTGTTTTTT
d_call: NA
clone_size: NA
j_call: TRBJ1-4
v_call: TRBV18

cdr3_aa: CASSLEAPGQVPYEQYF
cdr3_nt: TGCGCCAGCAGCTTGGAGGCTCCGGGACAGGTCCCCTACGAGCAGTACTTC
d_call: TRBD1
clone_size: NA
j_call: TRBJ2-7
v_call: TRBV5-1

cdr3_aa: CASSPPPSGGVRETQYF
cdr3_nt: TGTGCCAGCTCACCACCCCCTAGCGGGGGGGTAAGGGAGACCCAGTACTTC
d_call: TRBD2
clone_size: NA
j_call: TRBJ2-5
v_call: TRBV18

cdr3_aa: CASSVEGTSGQGTGANVLTF
cdr3_nt: TGTGCCAGCAGCGTTGAGGGGACATCGGGACAGGGGACTGGGGCCAACGTCCTGACTTTC
d_call: TRBD1
clone_size: NA
j_call: TRBJ2-6
v_call: TRBV9

cdr3_aa: CASTPGQDYTGELFF
cdr3_nt: TGTGCCAGTACCCCGGGACAGGATTATACCGGGGAGCTGTTTTTT
d_call: TRBD1
clone_size: NA
j_call: TRBJ2-2
v_call: TRBV19

cdr3_aa: CASSVTTGKTGELFF
cdr3_nt: TGTGCCAGCAGCGTGACGACAGGGAAAACCGGGGAGCTGTTTTTT
d_call: TRBD1
clone_size: NA
j_call: TRBJ2-2
v_call: TRBV9

cdr3_aa: CASSQGLAVNNEQFF
cdr3_nt: TGTGCTAGCAGCCAAGGACTAGCGGTAAACAATGAGCAGTTCTTC
d_call: TRBD2
clone_size: once
j_call: TRBJ2-1
v_call: TRBV7-7

cdr3_aa: CSASFPSGGPPSYNEQFF
cdr3_nt: TGCAGTGCTAGTTTCCCATCAGGGGGGCCTCCCTCCTACAATGAGCAGTTCTTC
d_call: NA
clone_size: NA
j_call: TRBJ2-1
v_call: TRBV20-1

cdr3_aa: CASSRDRVLYGYTF
cdr3_nt: TGTGCCAGCAGTCGGGACAGGGTTTTGTATGGCTACACCTTC
d_call: TRBD1
clone_size: NA
j_call: TRBJ1-2
v_call: TRBV6-5

cdr3_aa: CASSMGQGLNEQFF
cdr3_nt: TGTGCCAGTAGTATGGGACAGGGTCTAAATGAGCAGTTCTTC
d_call: TRBD1
clone_size: NA
j_call: TRBJ2-1
v_call: TRBV19

cdr3_aa: CASSLGGGSYEQYF
cdr3_nt: TGTGCCAGCAGCTTAGGAGGAGGGTCCTACGAGCAGTACTTC
d_call: NA
clone_size: NA
j_call: TRBJ2-7
v_call: TRBV11-2

cdr3_aa: CATKTGGITEAFF
cdr3_nt: TGTGCCACCAAGACGGGGGGCATCACTGAAGCTTTCTTT
d_call: NA
clone_size: NA
j_call: TRBJ1-1
v_call: TRBV10-3

cdr3_aa: CAWSVRGQGMGQPQHF
cdr3_nt: TGTGCCTGGAGTGTAAGGGGGCAGGGAATGGGTCAGCCCCAGCATTTT
d_call: TRBD1
clone_size: NA
j_call: TRBJ1-5
v_call: TRBV30

cdr3_aa: CASSSGLAGGPITDTQYF
cdr3_nt: TGTGCCAGCAGCTCCGGACTAGCGGGGGGGCCAATCACAGATACGCAGTATTTT
d_call: TRBD2
clone_size: once
j_call: TRBJ2-3
v_call: TRBV5-4

cdr3_aa: CASSRVGGEPQHF
cdr3_nt: TGTGCCAGCAGCCGAGTGGGGGGGGAGCCCCAGCATTTT
d_call: NA
clone_size: NA
j_call: TRBJ1-5
v_call: TRBV3-1/TRBV3-2

cdr3_aa: CASSEQKNTGTGYTF
cdr3_nt: TGTGCCAGCAGTGAACAGAAGAACACAGGGACTGGCTACACCTTC
d_call: NA
clone_size: NA
j_call: TRBJ1-2
v_call: TRBV2

cdr3_aa: CASSYNSYSYNEQFF
cdr3_nt: TGTGCCAGCAGCTATAACAGCTACTCCTACAATGAGCAGTTCTTC
d_call: NA
clone_size: NA
j_call: TRBJ2-1
v_call: TRBV14